These 13 T cell receptor beta chains came from one sample sequenced in a study of shared T cell receptors in the human thymus. Clones were sequenced by immunoSEQ multiplex PCR, and TCRdb holds only the in-frame ones, with some missing. In the table there are 630,000 or so clones, about 90% of which are singletons. The same sample was also used in a study of human thymus T cells.

Material for sequencing was thymocytes. The receptors were sampled from a boy under three years old with a congenital heart defect.

The gene calls are TRBV27 and TRBJ1-2, with a possible D match to TRBD1 (5 bases). V shed 2 bases and J shed 6 bases, with 10 bases lying between them. Germline-derived CDR1 and CDR2 are MNHEY and SMNVEV (reference sequence). CDR3 size: 13 residues. CDR3 amino acids: CASSLQGRDGYTF. The CDR3 nucleotides are TGTGCCAGCAGTTTACAGGGCAGGGATGGCTACACCTTC.

This CDR3 reads CASSAKQGLRDSPLHF. As DNA, the CDR3 is TGTGCCAGCAGCGCAAAACAGGGTCTTAGGGATTCACCCCTCCACTTT. V usage is TRBV7-2 and J usage is TRBJ1-6, with a tentative D call TRBD1 (6 bases). The V gene lost 5 bases and the J gene lost 8 bases, with 19 bases spanning the gap. CDR1 SGHTA and CDR2 FQGNSA come from the germline V gene. The CDR3 is made up of 16 amino acids.

This rearrangement joins TRBV6-1 to TRBJ1-5; weak D call: TRBD1 (6 bases). The CDR3 sequence is 12 residues long. Deletions cut 11 bases from V and 6 bases from J, with 14 bases between. CDR1 and CDR2 from the germline V gene are MNHNS and SASEGT. The CDR3 region has the DNA TGTGCCGAGGGGGGGGGCGGTCAGCCCCAGCATTTT. Its translation: CAEGGGGQPQHF.

CDR3 DNA: TGTGCCAGCAGCTTGGCCGGACAATGCTACGAGCAGTACTTC. As protein: CASSLAGQCYEQYF. This chain uses TRBV5-8 with TRBJ2-7; tentative D call: TRBD1 (5 bases). V was shortened by 0 bases and J by 3 bases, with 10 bases between the two germline ends. This CDR3 is built from 14 residues. Germline values: CDR1 SGHTS, CDR2 YDEGEE.

The CDR3 DNA reads TGTGCCAGCAGTGAAGCGCTAGCGGACACTGAAGCTTTCTTT. It is translated as CASSEALADTEAFF. This chain connects TRBV2 to TRBJ1-1; D call uncertain. V lost 0 bases and J lost 3, with 8 bases in between. This CDR3 is built from 14 residues. CDR1 and CDR2 from the germline V gene are SNHLY and FYNNEI.

The chain links TRBV12-5 to TRBJ2-4; D remains unclear. There are 15 residues in the CDR3. Germline V gives CDR1 LGHNT, CDR2 FRNRAP. V gave up 2 bases and J gave up 4 bases, with 12 bases separating them. CDR3 nucleotides: TGTGCTAGTGGTTTGACGGAGCTACCAAAAAACATTCAGTACTTC. It specifies CASGLTELPKNIQYF.

The chain links TRBV29-1 to TRBJ2-1, with D maybe TRBD2 (5 bases). Germline V gives CDR1 SQVTM, CDR2 ANQGSEA. The CDR3 loop spans 13 amino acids. V lost 5 bases and J 1 base, leaving 9 bases between the germline ends. The CDR3 sequence is CSVNGVSYNEQFF. CDR3 nucleotide sequence: TGCAGCGTTAACGGGGTTTCCTACAATGAGCAGTTCTTC.

The rearrangement uses TRBV6-5 and TRBJ2-1; 7 nucleotides match TRBD2. This CDR3 contains 15 residues. The V gene's germline CDR1 is MNHEY and CDR2 SVGAGI. The V segment lost 6 bases and the J segment 8 bases; nucleotides outside the gene matches: 13. The CDR3 bases are TGTGCCAGCAGCCCCCGGGGCGGGAGTAAGGATGAGCAGTTCTTC. Translation: CASSPRGGSKDEQFF.

The rearrangement joins TRBV7-8 to TRBJ1-4; 7 positions agree with TRBD1. V gave up 5 bases and J gave up 1 base; unmatched junction bases: 1. Germline V CDR1 and CDR2: SGHVS, FQNEAQ. This CDR3 has 14 amino acids. The CDR3 spells CASSRQGTNEKLFF. Written as DNA, the CDR3 is TGTGCCAGCAGCCGACAGGGAACTAATGAAAAACTGTTTTTT.

This clone was recorded a few times. The chain links TRBV27 to TRBJ2-2, with D tentatively TRBD2 (6 bases). Trimming took 10 bases from V and 1 from J, leaving 19 bases between them. Germline V gene sequence: CDR1 MNHEY, CDR2 SMNVEV (reference sequence). The CDR3 is 16 amino acids. CDR3 loop: CATGAGGRRNTGELFF. CDR3 coding DNA: TGTGCCACTGGGGCCGGGGGACGGAGGAACACCGGGGAGCTGTTTTTT.

This chain connects TRBV19 to TRBJ2-1, with D tentatively TRBD2 (6 bases). Germline CDR1 reads LNHDA; CDR2 reads SQIVND (reference sequence). Trimming left V 6 bases short and J 6 bases short, with 24 bases between. CDR3 length: 17 residues. In DNA form, the CDR3 reads TGTGCCAGTAGCCAAGTCCCGGGAGAGGATCTGGGCAATGAGCAGTTCTTC. It encodes CASSQVPGEDLGNEQFF.

The chain carries TRBV30 and TRBJ1-2, with a weak D call TRBD1 (6 bases). The V gene's germline CDR1 is GTSNPN and CDR2 SVGIG (reference sequence). This CDR3 contains 13 residues. V dropped 3 bases and J dropped 2 bases, with 10 bases sitting between them. This CDR3 reads CAWSRDMNYGYTF. CDR3 bases: TGTGCCTGGAGCCGGGACATGAACTATGGCTACACCTTC.

This clone was observed once. This chain links TRBV18 with TRBJ2-2, with TRBD2 identical over 8 bases. V lost 3 bases and J lost 4; bases outside the gene matches: 1. Germline CDR1 reads KGHSH; CDR2 reads LQKENI. CDR3 length: 14 residues. CDR3 amino acids: CASSPREGTGELFF. Here the CDR3 DNA reads TGTGCCAGCTCACCCCGGGAGGGCACCGGGGAGCTGTTTTTT.